The source of this T cell receptor beta chain is a study of T cell repertoires in cytomegalovirus infection. Findings and caveats of the study: Cumulative frequency of public TCR beta families picked out carriers of CMV plus the relevant HLA.

This clonotype was observed a handful of times. Its target is not known. TCRdb processed the reads anew with MiXCR; each CDR3 protein has one entry. This table has about 460,000 distinct CDR3 sequences, about 11% appearing once. Sequenced sample: PBMCs. The source is a human donor in good health (CMV status not recorded). Some clones in this sample may be carry-over from other donors' samples.

CDR3 in amino acids: CASRLRQGRLTEAFF. The DNA for the CDR3 is TGTGCCAGCAGACTCCGACAGGGGCGCCTCACTGAAGCTTTCTTT. The V and J genes are TRBV6-5 and TRBJ1-1, with TRBD1 matching 8 bases. V dropped 6 bases and J dropped 4; count of bases not matched to a gene: 10. The length of the CDR3 is 15 residues. Germline CDR1 MNHEY, CDR2 SVGAGI.